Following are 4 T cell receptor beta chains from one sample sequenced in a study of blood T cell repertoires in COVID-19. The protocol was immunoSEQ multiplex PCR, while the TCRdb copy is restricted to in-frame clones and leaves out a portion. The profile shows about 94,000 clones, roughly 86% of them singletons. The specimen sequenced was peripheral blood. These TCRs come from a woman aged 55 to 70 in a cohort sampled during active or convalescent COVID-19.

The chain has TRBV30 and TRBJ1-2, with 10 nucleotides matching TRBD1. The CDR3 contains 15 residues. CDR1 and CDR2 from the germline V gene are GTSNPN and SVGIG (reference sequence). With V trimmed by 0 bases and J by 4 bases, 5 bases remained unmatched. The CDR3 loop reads CAWSVGTGEIYGYTF. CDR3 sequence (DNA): TGTGCCTGGAGTGTGGGGACAGGGGAGATCTATGGCTACACCTTC.

CDR3 region: CASSLLQGSGELFF. As DNA, the CDR3 is TGTGCCAGCAGTTTACTTCAGGGGTCCGGGGAGCTGTTTTTT. The chain uses TRBV28 and TRBJ2-2; maybe TRBD1 (6 bases). The CDR3 contains 14 residues. Germline CDR1 MDHEN, CDR2 SYDVKM. Trimming pared 2 bases from V and 6 bases from J, leaving 10 bases between. The whole variable domain, filled in from reference TRBV28 and TRBJ2-2, reads DVKVTQSSRYLVKRTGEKVFLECVQDMDHENMFWYRQDPGLGLRLIYFSYDVKMKEKGDIPEGYSVSREKKERFSLILESASTNQTSMYLCASSLLQGSGELFFGEGSRLTVL.

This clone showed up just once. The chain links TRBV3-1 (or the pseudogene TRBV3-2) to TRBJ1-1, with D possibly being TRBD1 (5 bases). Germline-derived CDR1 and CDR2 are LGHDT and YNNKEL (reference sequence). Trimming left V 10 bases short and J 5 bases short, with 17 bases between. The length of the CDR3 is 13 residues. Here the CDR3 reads CAIRDGAGTEAFF. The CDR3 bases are TGTGCCATCAGAGACGGGGCGGGGACTGAAGCTTTCTTT.

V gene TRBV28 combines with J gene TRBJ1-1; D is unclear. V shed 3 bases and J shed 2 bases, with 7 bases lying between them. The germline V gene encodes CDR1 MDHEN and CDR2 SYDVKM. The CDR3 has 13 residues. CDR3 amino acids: CASSFRINTEAFF. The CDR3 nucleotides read TGTGCCAGCAGTTTCAGGATTAACACTGAAGCTTTCTTT.